The clone carrying this T cell receptor (beta chain) was detected only a few times. The germline V gene has CDR1 SGDLS and CDR2 YYNGEE. After removal of 1 base from V and 5 bases from J, the junction contained 3 bases not matched to a gene. This CDR3 region has 14 residues. These data are taken from a study of blood T cell repertoires in COVID-19. Study overall: PBMCs, B-cell-depleted T cells, or T cells were the source of the cDNA or gDNA that made up the material.

Source study methods: Reference gene primer amplification gave estimated nucleated cell counts. This table comes from immunoSEQ multiplex PCR, and its TCRdb copy is limited to in-frame clones, with some not included. The DNA was the basis for D and trimming; V, J and clone size are from that table. This table has around 37,000 clones, roughly 87% appearing once. The sample taken for sequencing was peripheral blood. The sequence was collected from a man in his fifties or sixties with active or convalescent COVID-19. This chain connects TRBV9 to TRBJ2-3; 8 bases map to TRBD2. CDR3 loop: CASSVRLAGDTQYF. For the CDR3, the DNA is TGTGCCAGCAGCGTACGCCTAGCGGGAGATACGCAGTATTTT.